This TCR beta chain was identified in a study of cytomegalovirus exposure and HLA in healthy donors. Both 60 Vbeta primers and 13 Jbeta primers went into the PCR. Data came from immunoSEQ multiplex PCR; TCRdb stores just in-frame clones and leaves some out. This table has fewer than 80,000 clones, roughly four fifths appearing once. CDR1 and CDR2 (germline): SGHRS, YFSETQ. This CDR3 comprises 13 residues. The rearrangement joins TRBV5-1 to TRBJ2-5; D possibly corresponds to TRBD2 (6 bases). The assigned J gene may be wrong: the sequence end matches TRBJ2-7 better. Sequenced sample: PBMCs. The sequence derives from a woman between 55 and 75 years old in good health and CMV-seropositive. The CDR3 DNA reads TGCGCCAGCCGAAAGGAGGGAGTCTACGAGCAGTACTTC. Amino acid sequence: CASRKEGVYEQYF.